These 28 T cell receptor beta chains originate from one sample sequenced in a study of T cells expressing NK-cell markers. With the 5' RACE reads reprocessed, TCRdb shows one record per CDR3 protein and no DNA. This table holds about 440,000 distinct CDR3 sequences. The sequenced material came from blood T cells: a sorted CD56 or NKG2C T cell subset, CD4+ or CD8+ T cells, or bulk PBMC T cells (not recorded which). The source is a woman between 18 and 69 years old in good health.

V gene TRBV18 combines with J gene TRBJ2-7; TCRdb outputs TRBD2, but without DNA this stays unchecked. CDR1 and CDR2 (germline): KGHSH, LQKENI. CDR3 length equals 15 residues. CDR3: CASSSGLAGTYEQYF.

The chain is built from TRBV24-1 and TRBJ2-1. Germline values: CDR1 KGHDR, CDR2 SFDVKD. This CDR3 region has 13 residues. The CDR3 is CATSESRYNEQFF.

The J gene is TRBJ2-3, the V gene TRBV28; TCRdb gives TRBD1 as the D gene, but with no DNA this cannot be confirmed. The CDR3 spans 15 residues. Germline values: CDR1 MDHEN, CDR2 SYDVKM. The CDR3 is CASSSLQGGTDTQYF.

The V gene is TRBV29-1, the J gene TRBJ2-7; TCRdb's D gene call, TRBD2, goes unchecked for lack of DNA. CDR1 is SQVTM, CDR2 ANQGSEA, per germline. This CDR3 comprises 13 residues. CDR3 region: CSREPEGVYEQYF.

The chain combines TRBV4-1 with TRBJ1-6. The CDR3 loop spans 14 amino acids. The V gene's germline CDR1 is MGHRA and CDR2 YSYEKL. This CDR3 is CASSQEGWNSPLHF.

The chain is built from TRBV20-1 and TRBJ2-1. Per the germline V gene, CDR1 is DFQATT and CDR2 is SNEGSKA (reference sequence). The CDR3 covers 14 residues. Here the CDR3 reads CSARETNSWGEQFF.

The J gene is TRBJ2-5, the V gene TRBV7-2; TCRdb returns TRBD2, unconfirmable since there is no DNA. The germline V gene encodes CDR1 SGHTA and CDR2 FQGNSA. This CDR3 contains 16 residues. CDR3 residues: CASSRKRERVQETQYF.

The V gene is TRBV10-3, the J gene TRBJ2-3; TCRdb reports TRBD2, a call that lacks DNA to check it against. This CDR3 has 17 residues. Germline V lookup: CDR1 ENHRY, CDR2 SYGVKD. The CDR3: CAISESRASGSTDTQYF.

This chain's CDR3 is CASSLVSAVHTQYF. V usage is TRBV5-5 and J usage is TRBJ2-3. Germline CDR1 reads SGHKS; CDR2 reads YYEKEE (reference sequence). The CDR3 covers 14 residues.

The chain recombines TRBV11-2 with TRBJ2-7; TCRdb lists TRBD1, though no DNA is available to test this call. The germline gives CDR1 SGHAT, CDR2 FQNNGV. The CDR3 is 14 amino acids. CDR3 sequence: CASSLERTVYEQYF.

This chain connects TRBV27 to TRBJ2-3; the D gene TCRdb calls, TRBD2, cannot be checked with no DNA. The CDR3 consists of 16 residues. Looked up from germline, CDR1 is MNHEY and CDR2 is SMNVEV (reference sequence). The CDR3 reads CASIQTSGGFTDTQYF.

The chain has TRBV3-1 and TRBJ1-3. Germline-derived CDR1 and CDR2 are LGHDT and YNNKEL (reference sequence). This CDR3 comprises 15 residues. CDR3 residues: CASSQEGLGGNTIYF.

The chain joins TRBV7-8 to TRBJ1-4; checking the TCRdb D call of TRBD1 is not possible without DNA. Germline V gives CDR1 SGHVS, CDR2 FQNEAQ. This CDR3 is 16 amino acids long. CDR3: CASSPLDIRTNEKLFF.

Here the CDR3 reads CASSLALGAGEPASTDTQYF. This rearrangement joins TRBV12-3 or TRBV12-4 to TRBJ2-3; checking the TCRdb D call of TRBD2 is not possible without DNA. The CDR3 extends over 20 amino acids.

The V gene is TRBV10-1, the J gene TRBJ2-1. The CDR3 spans 14 residues. Germline values: CDR1 WNHNN, CDR2 SYGVQD (reference sequence). This CDR3 is CASSEARPDNEQFF.

J is TRBJ2-7 and V is TRBV7-9. The CDR3 runs to 12 residues. Germline values: CDR1 SEHNR, CDR2 FQNEAQ (reference sequence). CDR3 residues: CASTSVLHEQYF.

CDR3: CASRPGTGDIVTQYF. The rearrangement uses TRBV6-1 and TRBJ2-5; the D call of TRBD1 rests on TCRdb alone, since no DNA is present to check it. CDR1 MNHNS and CDR2 SASEGT come from the germline V gene. The CDR3 spans 15 residues.

The gene calls are TRBV6-5 and TRBJ1-6; there is no DNA to check the TCRdb D call of TRBD1. CDR1 and CDR2 (germline): MNHEY, SVGAGI. This CDR3 has 19 amino acids. The chain's CDR3 is CASSYIGTGGSSYNSPLHF.

The chain has TRBV20-1 and TRBJ1-2; TCRdb gives TRBD1 as the D gene, but with no DNA this cannot be confirmed. The CDR3 length is 16 residues. Germline CDR1 DFQATT, CDR2 SNEGSKA (reference sequence). Here the CDR3 reads CSARDPGGGPNYGYTF.

This sequence joins TRBV20-1 and TRBJ2-1; checking the TCRdb D call of TRBD2 is not possible without DNA. The germline CDR1 and CDR2 sequences are DFQATT and SNEGSKA (reference sequence). The CDR3 has 15 residues. The CDR3: CSAPAQTRGGNEQFF.

The gene calls are TRBV12-3 or TRBV12-4 and TRBJ2-1; TCRdb's D gene call, TRBD1, goes unchecked for lack of DNA. This CDR3 is built from 14 residues. CDR3 sequence: CASSFGRGTDEQFF.

The V gene is TRBV4-3, the J gene TRBJ2-3; the TRBD1 assignment by TCRdb is unverifiable without DNA. There are 13 residues in the CDR3. Looked up from germline, CDR1 is LGHNA and CDR2 is YSLEER. This CDR3 reads CASSRREVNTQYF.

The genes are TRBV7-8 and TRBJ2-5. The CDR3 runs 12 residues. The germline gives CDR1 SGHVS, CDR2 FQNEAQ. CDR3 protein: CASSFNRETQYF.

This chain joins TRBV7-2 and TRBJ2-3. CDR1 is SGHTA and CDR2 is FQGNSA in the germline V gene. CDR3 length: 14 amino acids. The CDR3 is CASSLAASTDTQYF.

The chain has TRBV12-3 or TRBV12-4 and TRBJ2-7; TCRdb's D call of TRBD1 is untestable without DNA. The CDR3 runs 14 residues. The CDR3 spells CASSETGDNYEQYF.

V and J are TRBV7-2 and TRBJ2-3; the TRBD1 assignment by TCRdb is unverifiable without DNA. The CDR3 consists of 15 residues. Germline assignment: CDR1 SGHTA and CDR2 FQGNSA. This CDR3 reads CASTPSRGGTDTQYF. Drawing the rest from reference TRBV7-2 and TRBJ2-3, the complete variable domain is GAGVSQSPSNKVTEKGKDVELRCDPISGHTALYWYRQSLGQGLEFLIYFQGNSAPDKSGLPSDRFSAERTGGSVSTLTIQRTQQEDSAVYLCASTPSRGGTDTQYFGPGTRLTVL.

The chain employs TRBV6-2 or TRBV6-3 and TRBJ2-3; the D call of TRBD2 rests on TCRdb alone, since no DNA is present to check it. CDR3 size: 17 residues. Germline V gene lookup returns CDR1 MNHEY and CDR2 SVGEGT. This chain's CDR3 is CASSYSTSGGLQDTQYF.

V is TRBV20-1 and J is TRBJ2-3; TCRdb indicates TRBD2, and absent DNA this call remains unverified. The length of the CDR3 is 17 residues. Germline lookup yields CDR1 DFQATT and CDR2 SNEGSKA (reference sequence). The chain's CDR3 is CSAVIAGGNLRTDTQYF.